This T cell receptor (beta chain) appears in the sequencing data of a study of memory CD8 T cells in hepatitis C reinfection (dated by TCRdb to 2016 to 2017). For context, the study as a whole: Among the donors, a few cleared two back-to-back HCV infections on their own, whereas two got rid of a primary infection but ended up chronically infected after reinfection. An HCV reinfection was defined as a positive HCV RNA test that came after two negative tests taken at least 60 days apart. Samples for the late or post reinfection time point were taken from 12 to 24 weeks after reinfection was detected. Across an HCV reinfection episode in four to six donors, the study followed the TCR beta repertoire of virus-specific CD8 T cells over time. Roughly five reinfection cases with stored pre-reinfection samples were identified between the late 2000s and the early 2010s. In the reinfection study, participants with a resolved prior HCV infection were followed up every 3 months.

What the study reported, not specific to this receptor: With only 4 to 6 donors, the study could not reach definitive conclusions about public clonotypes linked to secondary clearance.

In regard to this clone: No antigen is known for it. The record has no base qualities; no much larger clone is one base away.

The label giving this sample's time point can be read as: late/post reinfection, 12 to 24 weeks after detection. TCR sequencing was performed on the sorted cells directly ex vivo, without any in vitro expansion beforehand. The donors were people who inject drugs and were enrolled in Canada's Montreal Acute Hepatitis C Cohort Study (HEPCO). Total naive CD8 T cells, sorted as viable CD3+ CD8+ CD45RO-, came from a couple of donors at all three reinfection time points as controls. Before sorting, cryopreserved peripheral blood mononuclear cells were thawed and used as the source for purifying CD8 T cells. The MACS CD8+ T cell Isolation Kit was used to enrich CD8 T cells by negative selection. Cells were sorted on a BD FACSAria II sorter using FACSDiva software, and FlowJo was used for data analysis. The library came from the immunoSEQ multiplex PCR assay. Genomic DNA was extracted from the sorted cells, and the TCR beta V, D and J regions were sequenced using the automated high-throughput method of Adaptive Biotechnologies. A two-step, bias-controlled multiplex PCR was used to amplify the CDR3 regions. Amplified TCR beta libraries were sequenced on an Illumina instrument. As for the authors' bioinformatics: Demultiplexed reads were processed to reduce amplification and sequencing bias, and CDR3 sequences were assigned to gene families using the IMGT database. ImmunoSEQ software version 2.0 was used to analyze repertoire data. Clonotype lists were filtered to remove out-of-frame sequences and sequences containing stop codons in the CDR3. Clonotypes with a frequency below 0.01% were excluded because such low-frequency clonotypes corresponded to less than one cell. Richness was calculated by dividing observed richness by the number of input cells, and evenness was calculated by dividing Shannon entropy by the log of observed richness. To measure repertoire diversity and how similar the repertoire was between time points, Simpson diversity and Morisita-Horn overlap indices were applied. Clonotypes were sorted into dominant (>1%), sub-dominant (0.5-0.99%), low abundance (0.1-0.49%) or lowest abundance (<0.1%) groups. For the germline index, total nucleotide additions were subtracted from total CDR3 length, and that difference was then divided by total CDR3 length. TCRdb carries this immuneACCESS record with in-frame sequences only. Its versions omit some clonotypes, under half of them owing to an unresolved V gene in the studies checked, with the rest unexplained. That table furnishes V, J and clone size, whereas the DNA furnished D and trimming. In this sample the table shows about 50,000 clones, approximately 89% of which occur a single time. The ten largest make up roughly 0.7% of the sample.

What was sequenced was naive CD8+ T cells sorted from blood. The cell subset or site label of this sample denotes: total naive CD8+CD45RO- T cells. This clonotype was sampled from a young man with hepatitis C virus infection.

For the CDR3, the sequence is CASSLAGGRWDADTQYF. Here is the DNA: TGCGCCAGCAGCTTAGCGGGAGGTCGGTGGGACGCAGATACGCAGTATTTT. The rearrangement combines TRBV5-1 with TRBJ2-3; the central 9 bases match TRBD2. Trimming leaves V shorter by 2 bases and J shorter by 4 bases, with the junction holding 11 bases beyond the gene matches. In the germline V gene, CDR1 corresponds to SGHRS and CDR2 to YFSETQ. The CDR3 contains 17 residues, cysteine and phenylalanine counted. The only DNA kept is the CDR3, 51 bases in frame from the first base.